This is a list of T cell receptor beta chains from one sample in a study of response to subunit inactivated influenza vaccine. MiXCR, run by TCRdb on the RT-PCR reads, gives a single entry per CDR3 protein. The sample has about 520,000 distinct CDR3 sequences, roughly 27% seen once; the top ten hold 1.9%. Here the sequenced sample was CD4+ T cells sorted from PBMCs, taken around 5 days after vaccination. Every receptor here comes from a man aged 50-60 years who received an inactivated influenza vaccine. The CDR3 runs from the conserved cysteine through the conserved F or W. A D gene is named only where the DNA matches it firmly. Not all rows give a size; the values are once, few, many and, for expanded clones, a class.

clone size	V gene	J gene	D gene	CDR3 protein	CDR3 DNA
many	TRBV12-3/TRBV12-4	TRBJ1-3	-	CASISGPSSGNTIYF	TGTGCCAGCATTAGTGGGCCGAGCTCTGGAAACACCATATATTTT
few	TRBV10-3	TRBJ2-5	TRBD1	CAISRDREETQYF	TGTGCCATCAGTCGGGACAGGGAGGAGACCCAGTACTTC
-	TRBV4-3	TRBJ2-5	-	CASSQDLAEYQETHYF	TGCGCCAGCAGCCAAGATCTAGCAGAGTACCAAGAGACCCACTACTTC
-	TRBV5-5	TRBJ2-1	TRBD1	CASSLRTGGEQFF	TGTGCCAGCAGCTTGAGGACAGGGGGGGAGCAGTTCTTC
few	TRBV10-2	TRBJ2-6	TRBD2	CASSRSGGAGSGANVLTF	TGCGCCAGCAGTAGAAGCGGGGGGGCCGGTTCTGGGGCCAACGTCCTGACTTTC
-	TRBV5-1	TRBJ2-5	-	CASSLRQGGGQETQYF	TGCGCCAGCAGCTTGCGACAGGGCGGGGGCCAAGAGACCCAGTACTTC
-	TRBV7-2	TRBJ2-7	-	CASSSRRAFYEQYF	TGTGCCAGCAGCTCACGGAGGGCCTTCTACGAGCAGTACTTC
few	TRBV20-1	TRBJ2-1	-	CSARESGRRDEQFF	TGCAGTGCTAGGGAATCGGGGCGGCGCGATGAGCAGTTCTTC
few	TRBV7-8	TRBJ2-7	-	CASSLAGNRIPYEQYF	TGTGCCAGCAGCTTAGCGGGTAACAGGATACCCTACGAGCAGTACTTC
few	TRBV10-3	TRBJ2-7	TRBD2	CAISEGTSGRSYEQYF	TGTGCCATCAGTGAGGGGACTAGCGGGAGGTCCTACGAGCAGTACTTC
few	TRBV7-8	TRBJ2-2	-	CASSLRVLDTGELFF	TGTGCCAGCAGCCTAAGGGTTTTGGACACCGGGGAGCTGTTTTTT
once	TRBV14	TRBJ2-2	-	CASSQWRYTGELFF	TGTGCCAGCAGCCAGTGGCGATACACCGGGGAGCTGTTTTTT
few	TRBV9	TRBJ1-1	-	CASSPMGAGDTEAFF	TGTGCCAGCAGCCCGATGGGGGCTGGGGACACTGAAGCTTTCTTT
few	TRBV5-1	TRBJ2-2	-	CASRLTGTTTGELFF	TGCGCCAGCAGACTTACCGGGACAACGACCGGGGAGCTGTTTTTT
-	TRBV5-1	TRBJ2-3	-	CASSFRRFTDTQYF	TGCGCCAGCAGCTTCCGTCGATTCACAGATACGCAGTATTTT
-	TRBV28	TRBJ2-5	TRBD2	CASSLWTGEGKDQETQYF	TGTGCCAGCAGTTTATGGACGGGGGAGGGGAAAGACCAAGAGACCCAGTACTTC
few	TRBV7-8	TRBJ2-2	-	CASSLRIRTTGELFF	TGTGCCAGCAGCCTCCGGATCCGGACCACCGGGGAGCTGTTTTTT
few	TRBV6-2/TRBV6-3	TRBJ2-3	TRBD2	CASSFGLAGRSDTQYF	TGTGCCAGCAGTTTTGGACTAGCGGGAAGGTCAGATACGCAGTATTTT
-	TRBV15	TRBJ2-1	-	CATSRDLGGYEQFF	TGTGCCACCAGCAGAGATCTAGGGGGATATGAGCAGTTCTTC
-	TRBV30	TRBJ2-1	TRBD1	CAWSVPGQYNEQFF	TGTGCCTGGAGTGTACCGGGACAGTACAATGAGCAGTTCTTC
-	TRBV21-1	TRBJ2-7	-	CASSKDGREIVYEQYF	TGTGCCAGCAGCAAAGATGGTAGGGAAATAGTCTACGAGCAGTACTTC
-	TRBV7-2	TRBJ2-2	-	CASSQDGNTGELFF	TGTGCCAGCAGTCAGGACGGGAACACCGGGGAGCTGTTTTTT